The clone carrying this T cell receptor beta chain has at least ten counts. The data were taken from a study of T-cell reconstitution after alpha-beta-depleted transplantation in children. The CDR3 is 12 amino acids. V was trimmed by 5 bases and J by 6 bases, leaving 9 bases between them. Unique molecular identifiers tagged the TCRbeta library. TCRdb re-called the PCR reads through MiXCR, storing one row per CDR3 protein. The sample yields about 91,000 distinct CDR3 sequences, approximately 8.4% seen once. The TCR was taken from a human donor who donated a stem cell graft to a child with congenital amegakaryocytic thrombocytopenia. The specimen was PBMCs from the stem cell graft donor, collected from the stem cell graft. The rearrangement uses TRBV12-3 or TRBV12-4 and TRBJ2-3; D unresolved. This chain's CDR3 is CASSPPGDTQYF. CDR3 coding DNA: TGTGCCAGCAGTCCCCCCGGGGATACGCAGTATTTT.